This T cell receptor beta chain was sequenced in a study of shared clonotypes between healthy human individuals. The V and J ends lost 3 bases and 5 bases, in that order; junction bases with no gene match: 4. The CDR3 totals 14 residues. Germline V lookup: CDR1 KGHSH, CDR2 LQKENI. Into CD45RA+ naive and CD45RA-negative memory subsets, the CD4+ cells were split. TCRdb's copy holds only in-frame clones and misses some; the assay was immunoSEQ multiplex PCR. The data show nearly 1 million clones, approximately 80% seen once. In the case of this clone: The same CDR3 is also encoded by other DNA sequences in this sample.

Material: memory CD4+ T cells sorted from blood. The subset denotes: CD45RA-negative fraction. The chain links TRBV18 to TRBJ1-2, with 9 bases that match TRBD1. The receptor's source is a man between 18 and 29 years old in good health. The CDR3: CASSPPGQGYGYTF. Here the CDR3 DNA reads TGTGCCAGCTCACCTCCGGGACAGGGATATGGCTACACCTTC.